These 27 T cell receptor beta chains came from one sample sequenced in a study of a mutant IDH1 vaccine in newly diagnosed glioma. For these receptors, no antigen is known. Sequenced by immunoSEQ multiplex PCR; TCRdb stores in-frame clones only, minus some. The sample has 35,000 to 40,000 clones, roughly 89% seen once. Time point given: week 11, during vaccination. Doses of 300 ug of mutant IDH1 20-mer peptide were given with topical imiquimod. The source material was PBMCs, sampled from a glioma patient whose treatment included an IDH1 peptide vaccine. The receptors were sampled from a man aged 40-49 years with glioma.

V and J are TRBV5-4 and TRBJ1-4; D is undetermined. CDR1 SGHNT and CDR2 YYREEE come from the germline V gene (reference sequence). This CDR3 comprises 13 residues. V lost 4 bases, J lost 6 bases, and 10 bases lay in between. CDR3 residues: CASSAGSDEKLFF. As DNA, the CDR3 is TGTGCCAGCAGCGCCGGGAGCGATGAAAAACTGTTTTTT.

V and J are TRBV5-1 and TRBJ2-1; tentatively, D is TRBD1 (5 bases). Germline values: CDR1 SGHRS, CDR2 YFSETQ. The CDR3 runs 14 residues. The V gene lost 5 bases and the J gene lost 0 bases, with 9 bases spanning the gap. CDR3: CASRTQGSYNEQFF. DNA of the CDR3: TGCGCCAGCAGGACCCAGGGCTCCTACAATGAGCAGTTCTTC.

This sequence joins TRBV5-4 and TRBJ2-1, with no clear D. V was shortened by 4 bases and J by 8 bases, with 7 bases between the two germline ends. The CDR3 contains 11 residues. Germline V gives CDR1 SGHNT, CDR2 YYREEE (reference sequence). CDR3 amino acids: CASSGGDEQFF. The CDR3 DNA reads as TGTGCCAGCAGCGGTGGGGATGAGCAGTTCTTC.

The CDR3 DNA is TGCGCCAGCAGCATGGGACAGGGGAATACAGATACGCAGTATTTT. Protein sequence: CASSMGQGNTDTQYF. J is TRBJ2-3 and V is TRBV5-1; 10 bases match TRBD1. V dropped 4 bases and J dropped 3; count of bases not matched to a gene: 5. This CDR3 is built from 15 residues. The germline V gene has CDR1 SGHRS and CDR2 YFSETQ.

The chain employs TRBV6-6 and TRBJ2-4, with D unresolved. CDR1 and CDR2 (germline): MNHNY, SVGAGI (reference sequence). CDR3 length equals 15 residues. V was shortened by 0 bases and J by 0 bases, with 6 bases between the two germline ends. CDR3 sequence (DNA): TGTGCCAGCAGTTACTCGAGAGAAGCCAAAAACATTCAGTACTTC. Protein sequence: CASSYSREAKNIQYF.

V is TRBV6-5 and J is TRBJ2-1; no reliable D call. Germline V CDR1 and CDR2: MNHEY, SVGAGI. V shed 5 bases and J shed 0 bases, with 8 bases lying between them. The CDR3 covers 14 residues. CDR3 in amino acids: CASSRPSSYNEQFF. The CDR3 nucleotides are TGTGCCAGCAGTAGACCGAGCTCCTACAATGAGCAGTTCTTC.

CDR3 nucleotides: TGTGCCAGCAGTTATCTGCAGTACGGCGGGGAGCTGTTTTTT. Encoded protein: CASSYLQYGGELFF. This chain uses TRBV6-5 with TRBJ2-2; unclear D gene. The CDR3 extends over 14 amino acids. The V end lost 3 bases, the J end lost 7 bases, and 12 bases lay between the germline ends. CDR1 is MNHEY and CDR2 is SVGAGI in the germline V gene.

This clone was seen only a few times. This chain uses TRBV18 with TRBJ1-5, with a possible D match to TRBD1 (5 bases). The CDR3 is made up of 15 amino acids. CDR1 and CDR2 (germline): KGHSH, LQKENI. Trimming removed 2 bases at V and 5 bases at J, with 13 bases between. The CDR3 is CASSPLGADHQPQHF. The CDR3 DNA sequence: TGTGCCAGCTCACCATTAGGGGCAGATCATCAGCCCCAGCATTTT.

The rearrangement joins TRBV21-1 to TRBJ2-3; the D segment call TRBD2 is taken from the table without a DNA check. TRBV21-1 is tagged as a pseudogene. The CDR3 sequence is 16 residues long. The CDR3 loop reads CASSKVAGGHTDTQYF. The CDR3 nucleotides are TGTGCCAGCAGCAAAGTAGCGGGAGGCCACACAGATACGCAGTATTTT.

The count of this clone is one. The chain links TRBV5-1 to TRBJ2-1; possible D gene TRBD2, 6 bases. This CDR3 has 15 amino acids. V lost 5 bases, J lost 4 bases, and 16 bases lay in between. Germline loops: CDR1 SGHRS, CDR2 YFSETQ. The CDR3 coding sequence is TGCGCCAGCAGAACCGGGACTTACATTTACAATGAGCAGTTCTTC. This sequence encodes CASRTGTYIYNEQFF.

The chain combines TRBV29-1 with TRBJ2-5, with D possibly TRBD1 on 5 matching bases. Germline V gives CDR1 SQVTM, CDR2 ANQGSEA. The CDR3 covers 12 residues. V lost 7 bases and J lost 1, with 10 bases in between. The DNA for the CDR3 is TGCAGCGCAACAGGCTCCCAAGAGACCCAGTACTTC. Amino acids: CSATGSQETQYF.

This rearrangement joins TRBV11-3 to TRBJ2-1; tentatively, D is TRBD2 (6 bases). The CDR3 has 16 amino acids. Germline assignment: CDR1 SGHNT and CDR2 YENEEA. Trimming removed 2 bases from V and 7 bases from J, with 18 bases in between. The CDR3 loop reads CASSLMGGEGGNEQFF. CDR3 bases: TGTGCCAGCAGCTTAATGGGGGGAGAGGGCGGGAATGAGCAGTTCTTC.

The chain is built from TRBV5-1 and TRBJ1-5; D is perhaps TRBD1 (6 bases). Trimming shortened V by 4 bases and J by 5 bases, and 10 bases separated the two germline ends. The CDR3 is 13 amino acids. CDR1 is SGHRS and CDR2 is YFSETQ in the germline V gene. For the CDR3, the DNA is TGCGCCAGCAGCCAGGAGGGGGATCAGCCCCAGCATTTT. It is translated as CASSQEGDQPQHF.

This chain joins TRBV5-4 and TRBJ1-2; 7 bases fit TRBD1. V lost 4 bases and J lost 0; bases outside the gene matches: 6. The germline CDR1 and CDR2 sequences are SGHNT and YYREEE (reference sequence). This CDR3 has 15 amino acids. The CDR3 bases are TGTGCCAGCAGCAGACAGGGAAATGCTAACTATGGCTACACCTTC. Translation: CASSRQGNANYGYTF. Combining the CDR3 with reference TRBV5-4 and TRBJ1-2 gives the whole variable domain ETGVTQSPTHLIKTRGQQVTLRCSSQSGHNTVSWYQQALGQGPQFIFQYYREEENGRGNFPPRFSGLQFPNYSSELNVNALELDDSALYLCASSRQGNANYGYTFGSGTRLTVV.

This chain links TRBV5-4 with TRBJ2-1; 7 positions agree with TRBD2. V shed 0 bases, J shed 12 bases, and the junction held 6 bases outside the gene matches. The CDR3 has 13 amino acids. Germline V CDR1 and CDR2: SGHNT, YYREEE (reference sequence). The CDR3 region is CASSLGLALRQFF. DNA for the CDR3: TGTGCCAGCAGCTTGGGACTAGCATTGAGGCAGTTCTTC.

V gene TRBV11-2 combines with J gene TRBJ2-2; D possibly corresponds to TRBD1 (5 bases). The CDR3 contains 16 residues. CDR1 is SGHAT, CDR2 FQNNGV, per germline. V lost 1 base, J lost 1 base, and 10 bases lay in between. The CDR3 loop is CASSLGGPLNTGELFF. CDR3 in DNA: TGTGCCAGCAGCTTAGGGGGCCCCTTGAACACCGGGGAGCTGTTTTTT.

This chain joins TRBV27 and TRBJ2-2, with TRBD2 matching over 7 bases. Germline V gene lookup returns CDR1 MNHEY and CDR2 SMNVEV (reference sequence). The V gene end was trimmed by 2 bases and the J gene end by 2 bases; junction bases not matched to a gene: 2. The CDR3 is made up of 15 amino acids. The CDR3 DNA sequence: TGTGCCAGCAGTTTAGCGGGAGTAAACACCGGGGAGCTGTTTTTT. Its translation: CASSLAGVNTGELFF.

CDR3 loop: CASSARGRNQPQHF. The CDR3 nucleotides are TGTGCCAGCAGTGCGCGGGGACGCAATCAGCCCCAGCATTTT. The chain employs TRBV25-1 and TRBJ1-5; tentatively, D is TRBD1 (5 bases). Germline values: CDR1 MGHDK, CDR2 SYGVNS. This CDR3 contains 14 residues. Deletions cut 4 bases from V and 2 bases from J, with 9 bases between.

The V and J genes are TRBV14 and TRBJ2-3; 8 nucleotides line up with TRBD1. The V segment lost 2 bases and the J segment 0 bases; nucleotides outside the gene matches: 1. CDR1 is SGHDN, CDR2 FVKESK, per germline. The CDR3 consists of 15 residues. The CDR3 spells CASSQWTGSTDTQYF. In nucleotides, the CDR3 is TGTGCCAGCAGCCAATGGACAGGGAGCACAGATACGCAGTATTTT. The whole variable domain, remainder taken from reference TRBV14 and TRBJ2-3, is EAGVTQFPSHSVIEKGQTVTLRCDPISGHDNLYWYRRVMGKEIKFLLHFVKESKQDESGMPNNRFLAERTGGTYSTLKVQPAELEDSGVYFCASSQWTGSTDTQYFGPGTRLTVL.

The chain links TRBV6-1 to TRBJ2-3; D gene ambiguous. The germline gives CDR1 MNHNS, CDR2 SASEGT. The CDR3 length is 14 residues. Between the trimmed V and J ends, which lost 4 bases and 0 bases, there was a span of 8 bases. CDR3 amino acids: CASSAMDSTDTQYF. As DNA, the CDR3 is TGTGCCAGCAGTGCTATGGACAGCACAGATACGCAGTATTTT.

V gene TRBV10-2 combines with J gene TRBJ2-7, with D possibly TRBD1 on 5 matching bases. The V and J ends lost 8 bases and 2 bases respectively, with 10 bases between them. CDR3 length equals 12 residues. Per germline, CDR1 WSHSY and CDR2 SAAADI. CDR3 sequence: CASGTGAYEQYF. The CDR3 nucleotides are TGCGCCAGCGGCACAGGAGCCTACGAGCAGTACTTC.

CDR3 in DNA: TGTGCCAGCAGCTCATGGACTGTGGAGACCCAGTACTTC. Encoded protein: CASSSWTVETQYF. The V call is TRBV7-9, the J call TRBJ2-5; maybe TRBD2 (5 bases). The CDR3 consists of 13 residues. The V and J ends lost 4 bases and 5 bases respectively, with 11 bases between them. Per germline, CDR1 SEHNR and CDR2 FQNEAQ (reference sequence).

The J gene is TRBJ1-5, the V gene TRBV28; maybe TRBD1 (5 bases). The germline CDR1 and CDR2 sequences are MDHEN and SYDVKM. CDR3 size: 15 residues. V lost 3 bases, J lost 1 base, and 10 bases lay in between. CDR3 protein: CASSFDRLSNQPQHF. In nucleotides, the CDR3 is TGTGCCAGCAGTTTCGACAGACTAAGCAATCAGCCCCAGCATTTT.

The rearrangement joins TRBV21-1 to TRBJ1-5; TRBD1, the table's D call, lacks a check against the DNA. TRBV21-1 represents a pseudogene. CDR3 length: 16 residues. Written as DNA, the CDR3 is TGTGCCAGCAGCAGGTTCGGGACAGCTAGCAATCAGCCCCAGCATTTT. Its translation: CASSRFGTASNQPQHF.

The chain carries TRBV25-1 and TRBJ2-1; perhaps TRBD2 as D (5 bases). V lost 8 bases to trimming and J lost 5 bases, with 16 bases between them. Germline V lookup: CDR1 MGHDK, CDR2 SYGVNS. The CDR3 consists of 14 residues. CDR3 DNA sequence: TGTGCCAGCCGAGAGGCGGGCCGCGACAATGAGCAGTTCTTC. Translation: CASREAGRDNEQFF.

The V call is TRBV5-8, the J call TRBJ2-1; D perhaps matches TRBD2 (7 bases). The CDR3 covers 18 residues. V was trimmed by 4 bases and J by 0 bases, leaving 20 bases between them. Per the germline V gene, CDR1 is SGHTS and CDR2 is YDEGEE. The CDR3 spells CASSLIKGDYVSYNEQFF. The CDR3, as DNA: TGTGCCAGCAGCCTCATCAAGGGGGACTACGTCTCCTACAATGAGCAGTTCTTC. Using reference TRBV5-8 and TRBJ2-1 for the parts outside the CDR3, the full variable domain is EAGVTQSPTHLIKTRGQQATLRCSPISGHTSVYWYQQALGLGLQFLLWYDEGEERNRGNFPPRFSGRQFPNYSSELNVNALELEDSALYLCASSLIKGDYVSYNEQFFGPGTRLTVL.

The CDR3 loop reads CASSFTPGGSSEQYF. As DNA, the CDR3 is TGTGCCAGCAGCTTCACCCCGGGGGGAAGTAGCGAGCAGTACTTC. The chain recombines TRBV7-3 with TRBJ2-7; 7 bases are a match to TRBD2. This CDR3 contains 15 residues. The junction had 11 bases not matched to a gene; V was cut back by 3 bases and J by 6 bases. Germline V CDR1 and CDR2: SGHTA, FQGTGA.